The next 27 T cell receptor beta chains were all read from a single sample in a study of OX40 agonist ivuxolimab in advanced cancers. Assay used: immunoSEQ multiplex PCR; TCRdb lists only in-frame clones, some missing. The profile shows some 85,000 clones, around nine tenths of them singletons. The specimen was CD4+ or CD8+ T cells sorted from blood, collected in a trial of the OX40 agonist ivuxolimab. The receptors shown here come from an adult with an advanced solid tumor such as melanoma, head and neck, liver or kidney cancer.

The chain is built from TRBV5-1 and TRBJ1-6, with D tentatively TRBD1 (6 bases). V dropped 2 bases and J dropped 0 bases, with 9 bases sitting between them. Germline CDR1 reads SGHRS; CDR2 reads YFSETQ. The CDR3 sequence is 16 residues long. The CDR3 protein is CASSLQGGSYNSPLHF. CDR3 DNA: TGCGCCAGCAGCTTACAAGGGGGCTCCTATAATTCACCCCTCCACTTT.

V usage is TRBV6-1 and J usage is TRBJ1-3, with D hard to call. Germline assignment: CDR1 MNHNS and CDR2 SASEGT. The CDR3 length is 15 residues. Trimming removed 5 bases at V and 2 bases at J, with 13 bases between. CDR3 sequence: CASSTRGRTGNTIYF. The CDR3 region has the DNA TGTGCCAGCAGTACCCGTGGAAGGACTGGAAACACCATATATTTT.

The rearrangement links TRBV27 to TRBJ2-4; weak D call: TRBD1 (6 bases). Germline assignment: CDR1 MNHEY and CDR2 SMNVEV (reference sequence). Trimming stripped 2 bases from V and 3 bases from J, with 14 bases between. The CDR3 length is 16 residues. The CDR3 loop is CASSLRQGSDKNIQYF. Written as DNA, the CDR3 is TGTGCCAGCAGTTTACGGCAGGGGAGCGACAAAAACATTCAGTACTTC.

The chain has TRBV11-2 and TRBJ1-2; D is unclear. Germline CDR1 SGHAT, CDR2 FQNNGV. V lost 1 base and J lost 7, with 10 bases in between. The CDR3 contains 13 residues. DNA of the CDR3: TGTGCCAGCAGCTTAGTTTATGGCTCTGGCTACACCTTC. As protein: CASSLVYGSGYTF. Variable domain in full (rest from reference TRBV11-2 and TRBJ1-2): EAGVAQSPRYKIIEKRQSVAFWCNPISGHATLYWYQQILGQGPKLLIQFQNNGVVDDSQLPKDRFSAERLKGVDSTLKIQPAKLEDSAVYLCASSLVYGSGYTFGSGTRLTVV.

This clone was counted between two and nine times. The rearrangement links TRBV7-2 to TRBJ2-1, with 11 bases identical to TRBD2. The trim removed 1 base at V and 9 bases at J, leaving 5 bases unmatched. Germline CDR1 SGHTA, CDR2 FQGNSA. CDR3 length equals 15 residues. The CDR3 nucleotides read TGTGCCAGCAGCTTAGGGGCTAGCGGGGGGTTTGAGCAGTTCTTC. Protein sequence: CASSLGASGGFEQFF.

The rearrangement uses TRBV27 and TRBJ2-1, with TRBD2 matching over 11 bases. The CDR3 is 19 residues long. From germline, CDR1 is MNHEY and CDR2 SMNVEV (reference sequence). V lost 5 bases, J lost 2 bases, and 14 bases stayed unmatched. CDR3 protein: CASSPRGQPGLAAYNEQFF. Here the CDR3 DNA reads TGTGCCAGCAGTCCAAGGGGACAGCCGGGACTAGCGGCCTACAATGAGCAGTTCTTC.

CDR3 amino acids: CASSGGTHSYEQYF. In nucleotides, the CDR3 is TGTGCCAGCAGTGGGGGGACACACTCCTACGAGCAGTACTTC. This chain connects TRBV2 to TRBJ2-7; weak D call: TRBD1 (6 bases). V shed 4 bases and J shed 0 bases, with 10 bases lying between them. Germline-derived CDR1 and CDR2 are SNHLY and FYNNEI. This CDR3 comprises 14 residues.

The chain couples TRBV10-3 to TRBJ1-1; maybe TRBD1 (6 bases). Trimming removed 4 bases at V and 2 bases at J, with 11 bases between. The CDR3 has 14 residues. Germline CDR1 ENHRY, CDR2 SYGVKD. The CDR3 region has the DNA TGTGCCATCAGTGCGGCGGGGGGCAACACTGAAGCTTTCTTT. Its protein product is CAISAAGGNTEAFF.

The CDR3 sequence: CASSERGVQAFF. Here the CDR3 DNA reads TGCGCCAGCAGTGAGCGAGGGGTGCAAGCTTTCTTT. The V and J genes are TRBV10-2 and TRBJ1-1; TRBD1 is a possible D gene (5 bases). Germline loops: CDR1 WSHSY, CDR2 SAAADI. Trimming shortened V by 2 bases and J by 9 bases, and 10 bases separated the two germline ends. The CDR3 spans 12 residues.

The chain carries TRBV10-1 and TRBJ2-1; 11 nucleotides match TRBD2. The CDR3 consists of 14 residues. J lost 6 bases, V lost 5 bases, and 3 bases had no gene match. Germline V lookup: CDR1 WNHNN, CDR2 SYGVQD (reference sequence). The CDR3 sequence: CASSNSGGANEQFF. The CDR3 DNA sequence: TGCGCCAGCAGTAATAGCGGGGGGGCCAATGAGCAGTTCTTC.

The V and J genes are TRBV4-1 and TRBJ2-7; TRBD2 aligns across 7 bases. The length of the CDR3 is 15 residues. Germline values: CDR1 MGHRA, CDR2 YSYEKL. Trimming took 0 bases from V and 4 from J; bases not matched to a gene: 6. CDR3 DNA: TGCGCCAGCAGCCAAGAACCTAGCGGCAAATACGAGCAGTACTTC. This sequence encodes CASSQEPSGKYEQYF.

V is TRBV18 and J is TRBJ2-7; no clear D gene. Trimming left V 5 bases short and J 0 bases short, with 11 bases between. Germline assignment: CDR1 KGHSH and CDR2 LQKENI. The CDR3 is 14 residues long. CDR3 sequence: CASSEFADSYEQYF. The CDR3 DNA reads TGTGCCAGCTCAGAGTTCGCAGACTCCTACGAGCAGTACTTC.

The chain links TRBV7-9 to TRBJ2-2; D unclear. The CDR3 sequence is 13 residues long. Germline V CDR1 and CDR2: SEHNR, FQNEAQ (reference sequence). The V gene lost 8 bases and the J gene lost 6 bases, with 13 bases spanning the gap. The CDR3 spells CASHGFSAGELFF. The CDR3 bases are TGTGCCAGCCATGGGTTCTCCGCCGGGGAGCTGTTTTTT.

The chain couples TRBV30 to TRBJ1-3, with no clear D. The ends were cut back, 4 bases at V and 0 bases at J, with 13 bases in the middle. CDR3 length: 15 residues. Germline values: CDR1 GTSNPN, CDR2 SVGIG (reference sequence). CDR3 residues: CAWNRATLSGNTIYF. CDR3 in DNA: TGTGCCTGGAATAGGGCCACTCTCTCTGGAAACACCATATATTTT.

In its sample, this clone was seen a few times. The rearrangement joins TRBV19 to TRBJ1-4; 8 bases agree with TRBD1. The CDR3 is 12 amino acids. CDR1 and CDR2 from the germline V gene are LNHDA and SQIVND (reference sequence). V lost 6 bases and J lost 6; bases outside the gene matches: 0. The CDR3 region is CASRQGDEKLFF. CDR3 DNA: TGTGCCAGTAGACAGGGGGATGAAAAACTGTTTTTT.

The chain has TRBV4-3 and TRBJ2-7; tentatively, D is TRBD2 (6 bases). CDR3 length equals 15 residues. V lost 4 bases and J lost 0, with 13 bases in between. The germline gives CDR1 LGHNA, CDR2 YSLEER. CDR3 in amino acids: CASSLLSGRSYEQYF. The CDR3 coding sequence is TGCGCCAGCAGCCTCCTTAGCGGTCGCTCCTACGAGCAGTACTTC.

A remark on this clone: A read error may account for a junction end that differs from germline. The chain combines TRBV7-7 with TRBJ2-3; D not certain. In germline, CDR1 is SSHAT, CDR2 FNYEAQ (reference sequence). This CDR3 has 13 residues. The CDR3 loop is CASSSTLGYTQYF. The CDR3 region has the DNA TGTGCTAGCAGCTCGACCCTAGGGTATACGCAGTATTTT. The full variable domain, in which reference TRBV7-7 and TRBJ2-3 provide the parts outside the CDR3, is GAGVSQSPRYKVTKRGQDVTLRCDPISSHATLYWYQQALGQGPEFLTYFNYEAQPDKSGLPSDRFSAERPEGSISTLTIQRTEQRDSAMYRCASSSTLGYTQYFGPGTRLTVL.

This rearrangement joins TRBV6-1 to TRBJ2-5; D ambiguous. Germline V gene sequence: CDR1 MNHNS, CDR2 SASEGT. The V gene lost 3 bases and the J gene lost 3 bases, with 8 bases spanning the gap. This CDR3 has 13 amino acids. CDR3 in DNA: TGTGCCAGCAGTGATTGGGCTAAAGAGACCCAGTACTTC. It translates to CASSDWAKETQYF.

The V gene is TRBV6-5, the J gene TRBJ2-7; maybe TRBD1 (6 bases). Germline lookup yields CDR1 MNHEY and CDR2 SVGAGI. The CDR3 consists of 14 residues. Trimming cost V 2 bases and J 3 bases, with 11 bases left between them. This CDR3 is CASSYTSDSYEQYF. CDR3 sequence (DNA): TGTGCCAGCAGTTACACCTCGGACAGCTACGAGCAGTACTTC.

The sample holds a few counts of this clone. The DNA of the CDR3 is TGCGCCAGCAGCTTTAGGACAGACTCGAACACTGAAGCTTTCTTT. Protein sequence: CASSFRTDSNTEAFF. V gene TRBV5-1 combines with J gene TRBJ1-1; perhaps TRBD1 as D (6 bases). The CDR3 is 15 amino acids. Trimming removed 2 bases from V and 1 base from J, with 12 bases in between. The V gene's germline CDR1 is SGHRS and CDR2 YFSETQ.

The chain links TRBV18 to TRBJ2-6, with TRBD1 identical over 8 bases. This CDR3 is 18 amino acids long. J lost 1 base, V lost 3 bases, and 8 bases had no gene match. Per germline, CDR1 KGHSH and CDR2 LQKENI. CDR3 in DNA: TGTGCCAGCTCACCCAAAAGGACAGGGCAGTCTGGGGCCAACGTCCTGACTTTC. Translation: CASSPKRTGQSGANVLTF.

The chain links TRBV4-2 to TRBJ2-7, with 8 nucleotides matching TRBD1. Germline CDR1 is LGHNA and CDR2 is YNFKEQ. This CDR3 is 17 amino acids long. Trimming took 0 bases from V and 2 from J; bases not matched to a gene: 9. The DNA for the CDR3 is TGTGCCAGCAGCCAAGATGTGGTTGGACAGGGAACCTACGAGCAGTACTTC. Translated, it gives CASSQDVVGQGTYEQYF.

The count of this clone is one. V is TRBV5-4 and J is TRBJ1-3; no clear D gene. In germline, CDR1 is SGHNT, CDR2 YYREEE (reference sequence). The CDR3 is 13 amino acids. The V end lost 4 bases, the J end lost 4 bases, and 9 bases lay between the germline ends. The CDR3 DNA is TGTGCCAGCAGCCGGGTAGGCGGAAACACCATATATTTT. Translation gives CASSRVGGNTIYF.

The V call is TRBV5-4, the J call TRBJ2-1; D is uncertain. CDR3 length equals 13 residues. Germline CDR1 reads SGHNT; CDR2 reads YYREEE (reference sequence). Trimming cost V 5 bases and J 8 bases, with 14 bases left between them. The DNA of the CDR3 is TGTGCCAGCAGTCGCGGACCTGCGGATGAGCAGTTCTTC. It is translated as CASSRGPADEQFF. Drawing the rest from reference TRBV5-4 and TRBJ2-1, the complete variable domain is ETGVTQSPTHLIKTRGQQVTLRCSSQSGHNTVSWYQQALGQGPQFIFQYYREEENGRGNFPPRFSGLQFPNYSSELNVNALELDDSALYLCASSRGPADEQFFGPGTRLTVL.

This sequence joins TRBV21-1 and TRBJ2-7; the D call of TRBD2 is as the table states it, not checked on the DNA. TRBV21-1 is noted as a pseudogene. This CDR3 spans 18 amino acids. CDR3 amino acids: CASSTRSGASGGAYEQYF. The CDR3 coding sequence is TGTGCCAGCAGCACGAGGTCTGGGGCGAGCGGGGGGGCCTACGAGCAGTACTTC.

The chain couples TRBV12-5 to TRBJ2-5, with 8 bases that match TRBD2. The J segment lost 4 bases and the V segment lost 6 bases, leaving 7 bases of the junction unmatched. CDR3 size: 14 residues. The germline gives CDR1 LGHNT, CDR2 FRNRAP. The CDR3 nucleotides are TGTGCTAGTGGATCCGGGGGGGCGGGAGAGACCCAGTACTTC. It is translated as CASGSGGAGETQYF.

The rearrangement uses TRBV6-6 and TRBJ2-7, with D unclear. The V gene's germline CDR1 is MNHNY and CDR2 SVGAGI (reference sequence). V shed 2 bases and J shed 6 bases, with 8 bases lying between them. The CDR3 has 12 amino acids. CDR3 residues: CASSYPGGEQYF. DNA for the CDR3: TGTGCCAGCAGTTACCCAGGTGGCGAGCAGTACTTC.